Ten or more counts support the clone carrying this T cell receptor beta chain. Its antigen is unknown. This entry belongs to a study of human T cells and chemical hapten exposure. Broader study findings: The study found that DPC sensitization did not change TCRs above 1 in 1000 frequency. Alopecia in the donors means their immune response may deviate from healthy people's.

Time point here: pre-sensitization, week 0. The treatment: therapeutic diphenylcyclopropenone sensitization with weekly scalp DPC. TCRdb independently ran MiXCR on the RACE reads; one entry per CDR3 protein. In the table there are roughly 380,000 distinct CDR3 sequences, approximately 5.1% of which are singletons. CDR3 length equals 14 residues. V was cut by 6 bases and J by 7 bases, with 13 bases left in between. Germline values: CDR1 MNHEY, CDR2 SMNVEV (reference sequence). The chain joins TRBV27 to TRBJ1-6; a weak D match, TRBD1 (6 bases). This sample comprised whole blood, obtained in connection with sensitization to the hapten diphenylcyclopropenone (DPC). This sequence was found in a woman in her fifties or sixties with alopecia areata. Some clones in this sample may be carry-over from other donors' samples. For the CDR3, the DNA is TGTGCCAGCAGGCTGGGGGGCAGGAATTCACCCCTCCACTTT. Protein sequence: CASRLGGRNSPLHF.